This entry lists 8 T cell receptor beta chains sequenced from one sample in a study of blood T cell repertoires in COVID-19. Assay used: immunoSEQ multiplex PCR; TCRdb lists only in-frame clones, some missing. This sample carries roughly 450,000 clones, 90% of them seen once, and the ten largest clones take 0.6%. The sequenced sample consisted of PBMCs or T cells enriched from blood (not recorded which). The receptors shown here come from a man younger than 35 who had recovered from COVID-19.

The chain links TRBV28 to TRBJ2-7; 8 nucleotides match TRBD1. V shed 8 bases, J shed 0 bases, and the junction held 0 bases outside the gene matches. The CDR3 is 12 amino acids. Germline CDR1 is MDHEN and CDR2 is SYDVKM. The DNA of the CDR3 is TGTGCCAGCGGGACAGGCTCCTACGAGCAGTACTTC. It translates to CASGTGSYEQYF.

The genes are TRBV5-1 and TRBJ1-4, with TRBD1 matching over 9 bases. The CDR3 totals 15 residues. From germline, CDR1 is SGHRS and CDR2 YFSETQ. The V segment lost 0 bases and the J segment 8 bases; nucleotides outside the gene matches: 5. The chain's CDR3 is CASSLGDRDQEKLFF. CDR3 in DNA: TGCGCCAGCAGCTTGGGGGACAGGGATCAAGAAAAACTGTTTTTT.

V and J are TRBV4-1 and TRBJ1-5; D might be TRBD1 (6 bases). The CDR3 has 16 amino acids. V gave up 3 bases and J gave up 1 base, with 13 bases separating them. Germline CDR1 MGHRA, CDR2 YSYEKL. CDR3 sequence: CASSHTGRLSNQPQHF. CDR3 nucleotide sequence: TGCGCCAGCAGCCATACAGGGCGTCTGAGCAATCAGCCCCAGCATTTT.

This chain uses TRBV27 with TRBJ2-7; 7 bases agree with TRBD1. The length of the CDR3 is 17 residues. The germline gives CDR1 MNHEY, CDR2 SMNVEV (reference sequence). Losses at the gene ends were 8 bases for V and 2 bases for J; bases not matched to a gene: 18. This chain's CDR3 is CASRKNSGGIKTYEQYF. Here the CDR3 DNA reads TGTGCCAGCCGCAAAAACTCAGGGGGAATAAAGACCTACGAGCAGTACTTC.

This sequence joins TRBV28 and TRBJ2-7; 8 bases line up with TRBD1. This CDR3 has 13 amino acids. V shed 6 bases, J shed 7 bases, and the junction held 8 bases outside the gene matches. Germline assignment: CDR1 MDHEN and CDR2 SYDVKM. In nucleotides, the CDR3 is TGTGCCAGCAGGGGACAGGCCGAGGGGGAGCAGTACTTC. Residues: CASRGQAEGEQYF.

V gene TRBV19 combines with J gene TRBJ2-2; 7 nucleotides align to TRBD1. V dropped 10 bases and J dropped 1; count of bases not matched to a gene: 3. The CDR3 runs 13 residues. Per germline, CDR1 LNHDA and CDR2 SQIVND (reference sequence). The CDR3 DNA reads TGTGCCACCCGGACAGGGAACACCGGGGAGCTGTTTTTT. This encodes CATRTGNTGELFF.

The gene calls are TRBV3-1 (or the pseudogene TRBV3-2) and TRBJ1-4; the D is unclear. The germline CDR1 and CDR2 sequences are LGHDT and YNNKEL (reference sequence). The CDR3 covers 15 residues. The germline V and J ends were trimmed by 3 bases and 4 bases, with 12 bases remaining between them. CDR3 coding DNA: TGTGCCAGCAGCCACTCGTCCGCGGGTAATGAAAAACTGTTTTTT. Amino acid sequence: CASSHSSAGNEKLFF.

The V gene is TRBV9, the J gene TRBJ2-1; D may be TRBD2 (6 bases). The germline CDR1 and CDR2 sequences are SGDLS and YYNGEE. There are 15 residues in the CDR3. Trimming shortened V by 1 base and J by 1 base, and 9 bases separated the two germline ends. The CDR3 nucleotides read TGTGCCAGCAGCGTAACGGGAGTTTCCTACAATGAGCAGTTCTTC. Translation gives CASSVTGVSYNEQFF.